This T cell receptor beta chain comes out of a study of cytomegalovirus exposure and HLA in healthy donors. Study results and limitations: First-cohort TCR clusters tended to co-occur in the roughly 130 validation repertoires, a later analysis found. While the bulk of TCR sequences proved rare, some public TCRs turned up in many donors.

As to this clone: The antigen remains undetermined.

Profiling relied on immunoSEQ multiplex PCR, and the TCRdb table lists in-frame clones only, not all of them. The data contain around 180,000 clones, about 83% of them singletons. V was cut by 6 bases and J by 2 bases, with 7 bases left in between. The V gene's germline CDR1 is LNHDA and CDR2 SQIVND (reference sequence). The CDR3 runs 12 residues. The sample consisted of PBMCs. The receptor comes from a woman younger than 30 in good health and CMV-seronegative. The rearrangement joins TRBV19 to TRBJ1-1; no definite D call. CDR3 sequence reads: CASRLLNTEAFF. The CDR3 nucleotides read TGTGCCAGTAGGCTACTAAACACTGAAGCTTTCTTT.